This is a list of T cell receptor beta chains from one sample in a study of cytomegalovirus exposure and HLA in healthy donors. TCRdb keeps only in-frame clones here, not all; method: immunoSEQ multiplex PCR. The table shows about 180,000 clones, with around 77% occurring only once. Sequences were obtained from PBMCs. The source is a woman under 40 in good health and CMV-seronegative. Both conserved end residues are part of each CDR3. Each record gives: CDR3 DNA, CDR3 protein, CDR3 length, J gene, V gene, D gene, clone size. The D gene is left open where the match is weak. Clone size, where shown, is once, few, many, or a class for clones that have expanded.

CDR3 DNA: TGTGCCTGGAGTTTCCCCGGGACTAGAGAGACCCAGTACTTC
CDR3 protein: CAWSFPGTRETQYF
CDR3 length: 14
J gene: TRBJ2-5
V gene: TRBV30
D gene: TRBD2
clone size: -

CDR3 DNA: TGTGCCTGGACAGGGGGCAACTATGGCTACACCTTC
CDR3 protein: CAWTGGNYGYTF
CDR3 length: 12
J gene: TRBJ1-2
V gene: TRBV30
D gene: TRBD1
clone size: -

CDR3 DNA: TGTGCCAGCAGCCGGGGGGCGGGTGAGCAGTACTTC
CDR3 protein: CASSRGAGEQYF
CDR3 length: 12
J gene: TRBJ2-7
V gene: TRBV7-9
D gene: -
clone size: few

CDR3 DNA: TGTGCCAGCAGCCCCAGGTCGGGGGATTATCGCTATGGCTACACCTTC
CDR3 protein: CASSPRSGDYRYGYTF
CDR3 length: 16
J gene: TRBJ1-2
V gene: TRBV11-2
D gene: -
clone size: -

CDR3 DNA: TGTGCCAGCAGTGATAGAAACGTCGTCGTCGAGCAGTACTTC
CDR3 protein: CASSDRNVVVEQYF
CDR3 length: 14
J gene: TRBJ2-7
V gene: TRBV25-1
D gene: -
clone size: once

CDR3 DNA: TGTGCCAGCAGCAAAACGTCCCGAGAGCGGGGGGGCGATGAGCAGTTCTTC
CDR3 protein: CASSKTSRERGGDEQFF
CDR3 length: 17
J gene: TRBJ2-1
V gene: TRBV21-1
D gene: -
clone size: -

CDR3 DNA: TGTGCCAGCAGCTTAGAACCGGGGACAATGACCAAAAACATTCAGTACTTC
CDR3 protein: CASSLEPGTMTKNIQYF
CDR3 length: 17
J gene: TRBJ2-4
V gene: TRBV7-2
D gene: -
clone size: -

CDR3 DNA: TGTGCCAGCTCACCTCTCGGGACAGGGTCTAACTATGGCTACACCTTC
CDR3 protein: CASSPLGTGSNYGYTF
CDR3 length: 16
J gene: TRBJ1-2
V gene: TRBV18
D gene: TRBD1
clone size: -

CDR3 DNA: TGCAGCGTTGAAAACAGGGGAGATACGCAGTATTTT
CDR3 protein: CSVENRGDTQYF
CDR3 length: 12
J gene: TRBJ2-3
V gene: TRBV29-1
D gene: TRBD1
clone size: few

CDR3 DNA: TGTGCCAGCAGCTTGGGACAGGTGTATGGCTACACCTTC
CDR3 protein: CASSLGQVYGYTF
CDR3 length: 13
J gene: TRBJ1-2
V gene: TRBV7-9
D gene: TRBD1
clone size: once

CDR3 DNA: TGTGCCAGCCGAAGCTTACCCGGGCGGGGGGGTTGGAATGAGCAGTTCTTC
CDR3 protein: CASRSLPGRGGWNEQFF
CDR3 length: 17
J gene: TRBJ2-1
V gene: TRBV7-2
D gene: TRBD2
clone size: -

CDR3 DNA: TGCGCCAGCAGCCAAGTGAGAGGGCTGGGGGCCGCCATGAGCGAGCAGTACTTC
CDR3 protein: CASSQVRGLGAAMSEQYF
CDR3 length: 18
J gene: TRBJ2-7
V gene: TRBV4-1
D gene: -
clone size: -

CDR3 DNA: TGTGCCATCAGTGGAGGGCAGAATAGCAATCAGCCCCAGCATTTT
CDR3 protein: CAISGGQNSNQPQHF
CDR3 length: 15
J gene: TRBJ1-5
V gene: TRBV10-3
D gene: -
clone size: -

CDR3 DNA: TGCGCCAGCAGAAGTCTTAGCGGGGAAATCTACGAGCAGTACTTC
CDR3 protein: CASRSLSGEIYEQYF
CDR3 length: 15
J gene: TRBJ2-7
V gene: TRBV10-2
D gene: TRBD2
clone size: few

CDR3 DNA: TGTGCCAGCAGCTTAGGGACAGGGGTACAAGAGACCCAGTACTTC
CDR3 protein: CASSLGTGVQETQYF
CDR3 length: 15
J gene: TRBJ2-5
V gene: TRBV7-6
D gene: TRBD1
clone size: -

CDR3 DNA: TGTGCCAGCAGCTCGCAGGGGCCCCTCGGTAACGACCCCTACGAGCAGTACTTC
CDR3 protein: CASSSQGPLGNDPYEQYF
CDR3 length: 18
J gene: TRBJ2-7
V gene: TRBV7-8
D gene: -
clone size: -

CDR3 DNA: TGTGCCAGCAGCTTCGGCCCGGGACTAGCGGGGACCGGGGAGCTGTTTTTT
CDR3 protein: CASSFGPGLAGTGELFF
CDR3 length: 17
J gene: TRBJ2-2
V gene: TRBV7-2
D gene: TRBD2
clone size: few

CDR3 DNA: TGTGCCAGCCAATTCTCTGGGGCCAACGTCCTGACTTTC
CDR3 protein: CASQFSGANVLTF
CDR3 length: 13
J gene: TRBJ2-6
V gene: TRBV6-5
D gene: -
clone size: -

CDR3 DNA: TGTGCCAGCAGCTTGGGGGGCTTCCGCAATCAGCCCCAGCATTTT
CDR3 protein: CASSLGGFRNQPQHF
CDR3 length: 15
J gene: TRBJ1-5
V gene: TRBV5-6
D gene: -
clone size: once

CDR3 DNA: TGTGCCAGCAGCTTGCTTCGGCAGGGCGGGGAGCTGTTTTTT
CDR3 protein: CASSLLRQGGELFF
CDR3 length: 14
J gene: TRBJ2-2
V gene: TRBV5-6
D gene: -
clone size: -

CDR3 DNA: TGTGCCAGCAGCAGCATACAGGGCGTGAACACTGAAGCTTTCTTT
CDR3 protein: CASSSIQGVNTEAFF
CDR3 length: 15
J gene: TRBJ1-1
V gene: TRBV6-5
D gene: -
clone size: -

CDR3 DNA: TGTGCCAGCAGCGTAGATTCGGGAGGAGGGGGCACTGAAGCTTTCTTT
CDR3 protein: CASSVDSGGGGTEAFF
CDR3 length: 16
J gene: TRBJ1-1
V gene: TRBV9
D gene: -
clone size: few

CDR3 DNA: TGTGCCAGCAGCTTGGGACAGGACATAAGGCAGACCCAGTACTTC
CDR3 protein: CASSLGQDIRQTQYF
CDR3 length: 15
J gene: TRBJ2-5
V gene: TRBV7-9
D gene: TRBD1
clone size: -

CDR3 DNA: TGTGCCACCTTTACAGGGTACGAGCAGTACTTC
CDR3 protein: CATFTGYEQYF
CDR3 length: 11
J gene: TRBJ2-7
V gene: TRBV19
D gene: -
clone size: -

CDR3 DNA: TGTGCCAGCTCATCATATTCCGGGACAGGGGTGAACTATGGCTACACCTTC
CDR3 protein: CASSSYSGTGVNYGYTF
CDR3 length: 17
J gene: TRBJ1-2
V gene: TRBV18
D gene: TRBD1
clone size: -

CDR3 DNA: TGCGCCAGCACCCGATACACAGGGGCAAGTGAAGCTTTCTTT
CDR3 protein: CASTRYTGASEAFF
CDR3 length: 14
J gene: TRBJ1-1
V gene: TRBV4-3
D gene: TRBD1
clone size: -

CDR3 DNA: TGTGCCAGCAGCGCACGCGCGCCGGGACAGACAGATACGCAGTATTTT
CDR3 protein: CASSARAPGQTDTQYF
CDR3 length: 16
J gene: TRBJ2-3
V gene: TRBV7-8
D gene: TRBD1
clone size: -

CDR3 DNA: TGTGCCAGCAGCGTAAGAAGCGGGGTGGTCAATGAGCAGTTCTTC
CDR3 protein: CASSVRSGVVNEQFF
CDR3 length: 15
J gene: TRBJ2-1
V gene: TRBV9
D gene: TRBD2
clone size: -

CDR3 DNA: TGTGCCAGTAGTATAGAGCCCGGGGGGCTCGGGACCCAGTACTTC
CDR3 protein: CASSIEPGGLGTQYF
CDR3 length: 15
J gene: TRBJ2-5
V gene: TRBV19
D gene: -
clone size: -

CDR3 DNA: TGTGCCAGTAGGTCACAGGGGAACACTGAAGCTTTCTTT
CDR3 protein: CASRSQGNTEAFF
CDR3 length: 13
J gene: TRBJ1-1
V gene: TRBV2
D gene: -
clone size: -

CDR3 DNA: TGTGCCAGCAAGAACACTGAAGCTTTCTTT
CDR3 protein: CASKNTEAFF
CDR3 length: 10
J gene: TRBJ1-1
V gene: TRBV19
D gene: -
clone size: -

CDR3 DNA: TGTGCCAGCAGCTTGGCTGGACTCACCGGGGAGCTGTTTTTT
CDR3 protein: CASSLAGLTGELFF
CDR3 length: 14
J gene: TRBJ2-2
V gene: TRBV5-4
D gene: -
clone size: -

CDR3 DNA: TGTGCCAGCAGTGTAGCTAGCGGGGGGTTCTACAATGAGCAGTTCTTC
CDR3 protein: CASSVASGGFYNEQFF
CDR3 length: 16
J gene: TRBJ2-1
V gene: TRBV2
D gene: TRBD2
clone size: few

CDR3 DNA: TGTGCCACCAGCAGAGATCGACGGGGCAGGGGGTCTCAGCCCCAGCATTTT
CDR3 protein: CATSRDRRGRGSQPQHF
CDR3 length: 17
J gene: TRBJ1-5
V gene: TRBV15
D gene: TRBD1
clone size: once

CDR3 DNA: TGTGCCTCAGGGGGGAAGCCTAATGAAAAACTGTTTTTT
CDR3 protein: CASGGKPNEKLFF
CDR3 length: 13
J gene: TRBJ1-4
V gene: TRBV30
D gene: TRBD1
clone size: -

CDR3 DNA: TGTGCCAGCGCTTGGGGACAGAAAGCTTTCTTT
CDR3 protein: CASAWGQKAFF
CDR3 length: 11
J gene: TRBJ1-1
V gene: TRBV25-1
D gene: TRBD1
clone size: -

CDR3 DNA: TGTGCCAGCTCTCAACTAGCGTGGGAGACCCAGTACTTC
CDR3 protein: CASSQLAWETQYF
CDR3 length: 13
J gene: TRBJ2-5
V gene: TRBV18
D gene: TRBD2
clone size: -

CDR3 DNA: TGTGCCAGCAGGGAAGGGGGGAACACTGAAGCTTTCTTT
CDR3 protein: CASREGGNTEAFF
CDR3 length: 13
J gene: TRBJ1-1
V gene: TRBV7-9
D gene: -
clone size: -

CDR3 DNA: TGTGCCTGGACCCTGGGGCTAGCGGCCCAAGAGACCCAGTACTTC
CDR3 protein: CAWTLGLAAQETQYF
CDR3 length: 15
J gene: TRBJ2-5
V gene: TRBV30
D gene: TRBD2
clone size: -

CDR3 DNA: TGTGCCAGCAGTTACGGACAGGGGAAATGGCAAGAGACCCAGTACTTC
CDR3 protein: CASSYGQGKWQETQYF
CDR3 length: 16
J gene: TRBJ2-5
V gene: TRBV6-6
D gene: TRBD1
clone size: -

CDR3 DNA: TGTGCCAGCACACGGGGACTAGCAGGGCAGACCCAGTACTTC
CDR3 protein: CASTRGLAGQTQYF
CDR3 length: 14
J gene: TRBJ2-5
V gene: TRBV2
D gene: TRBD2
clone size: -

CDR3 DNA: TGTGCCAGCAGCCTCGACTCCCCCGGAGAGACCCAGTACTTC
CDR3 protein: CASSLDSPGETQYF
CDR3 length: 14
J gene: TRBJ2-5
V gene: TRBV7-2
D gene: -
clone size: few

CDR3 DNA: TGTGCCAGCAGCCCACCCGGGACAGGGTACTCCTACAATGAGCAGTTCTTC
CDR3 protein: CASSPPGTGYSYNEQFF
CDR3 length: 17
J gene: TRBJ2-1
V gene: TRBV5-6
D gene: TRBD1
clone size: -

CDR3 DNA: TGTGCCAGCAGCATACAGGGCGCGAACACTGAAGCTTTCTTT
CDR3 protein: CASSIQGANTEAFF
CDR3 length: 14
J gene: TRBJ1-1
V gene: TRBV9
D gene: -
clone size: -